This T cell receptor beta chain was documented in a study of blood T cell repertoires in COVID-19. Across the study: Acute-phase and convalescent COVID-19 samples originated in the United States, Italy and Spain. The cDNA or gDNA used as material had been derived from T cells, B-cell-depleted T cells, or PBMCs.

Original processing notes: Amplification of reference gene primers provided the estimated nucleated cell counts. This table comes from immunoSEQ multiplex PCR, and its TCRdb copy is limited to in-frame clones, with some not included. The V and J calls and clone size were taken over from that table, and D and trimming were inferred from the DNA. Of fewer than 70,000 clones detected, 88% appear once; the ten largest clones hold 3.5% to 5%. This clone was recorded only once. CDR3 length: 16 residues. The germline V gene has CDR1 SGHAT and CDR2 FQNNGV. Trimming took 2 bases from V and 2 from J, leaving 16 bases between them.

This chain uses TRBV11-2 with TRBJ2-7; tentative D call: TRBD1 (6 bases). Material: peripheral blood. The origin of this receptor is a human donor in a cohort sampled during active COVID-19. The CDR3 DNA reads as TGTGCCAGCAGCTTACTGGGGGCACAGGCCACCTACGAGCAGTACTTC. Protein product: CASSLLGAQATYEQYF.